This T cell receptor (beta chain) was captured in a study of T cells in Graves' hyperthyroidism and ophthalmopathy. Broader study findings: The authors' 13 V-J model separated ophthalmopathy from stable hyperthyroidism.

Amplified regions were TCR beta CDR3 sequences from RNA transcripts. The TCR CDR3 first-round RT-PCR relied on the HTBI primer set. TCRdb processed the multiplex PCR reads anew with MiXCR; each CDR3 protein has one entry. In the table there are about 320,000 distinct CDR3 sequences, around 16% of which are singletons. With a duration under 2 months, the hyperthyroidism was newly diagnosed in patients aged 18 to 65. V trimming: 7 bases; J trimming: 4 bases; junction bases outside the gene matches: 15. Germline CDR1 LNHDA, CDR2 SQIVND (reference sequence). This CDR3 is 16 amino acids long. Notes on this clonotype: The antigen is undetermined.

This TCR was sampled from a man aged 30 to 45 with Graves' hyperthyroidism. The V and J genes are TRBV19 and TRBJ1-1, with 7 bases matching TRBD1. The sample consisted of blood. CDR3: CASKRSPGQLSTEAFF. CDR3 bases: TGTGCCAGTAAACGATCCCCGGGACAGCTGAGCACTGAAGCTTTCTTT.